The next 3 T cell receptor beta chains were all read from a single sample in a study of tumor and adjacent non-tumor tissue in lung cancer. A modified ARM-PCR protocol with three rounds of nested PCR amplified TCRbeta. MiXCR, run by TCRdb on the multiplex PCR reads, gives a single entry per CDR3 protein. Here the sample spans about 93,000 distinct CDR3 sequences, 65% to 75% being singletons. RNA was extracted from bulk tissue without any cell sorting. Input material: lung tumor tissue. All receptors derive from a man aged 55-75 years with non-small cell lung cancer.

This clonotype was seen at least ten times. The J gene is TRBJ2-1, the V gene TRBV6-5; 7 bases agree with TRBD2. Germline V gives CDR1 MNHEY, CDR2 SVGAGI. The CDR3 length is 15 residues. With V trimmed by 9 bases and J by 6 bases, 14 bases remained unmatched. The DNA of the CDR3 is TGTGCCAGTAGGATTAGACGGGACTACTTCAATGAGCAGTTCTTC. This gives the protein CASRIRRDYFNEQFF.

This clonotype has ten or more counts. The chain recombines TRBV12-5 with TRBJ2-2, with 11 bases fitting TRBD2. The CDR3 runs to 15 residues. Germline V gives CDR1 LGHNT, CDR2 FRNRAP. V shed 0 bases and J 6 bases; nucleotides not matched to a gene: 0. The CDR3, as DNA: TGTGCTAGTGGTTTGGTACTAGCGGGAGCCGGGGAGCTGTTTTTT. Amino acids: CASGLVLAGAGELFF.

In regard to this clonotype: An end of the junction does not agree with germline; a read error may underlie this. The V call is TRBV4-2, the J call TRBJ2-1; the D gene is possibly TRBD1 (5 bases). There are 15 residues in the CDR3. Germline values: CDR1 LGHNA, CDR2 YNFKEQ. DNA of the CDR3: TGTGCCAGCAGCGCGAACAGGATCCTGGCGGATGAGCAGTTCTTT. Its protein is CASSANRILADEQFF.